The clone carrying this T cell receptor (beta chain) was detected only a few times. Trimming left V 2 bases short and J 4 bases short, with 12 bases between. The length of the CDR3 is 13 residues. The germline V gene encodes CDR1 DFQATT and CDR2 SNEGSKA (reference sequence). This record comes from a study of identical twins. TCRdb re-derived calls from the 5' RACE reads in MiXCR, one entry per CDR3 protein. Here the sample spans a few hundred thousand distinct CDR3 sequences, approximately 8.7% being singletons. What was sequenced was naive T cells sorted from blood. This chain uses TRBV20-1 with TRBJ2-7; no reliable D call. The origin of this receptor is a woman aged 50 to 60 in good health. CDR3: CSARPMLEYEQYF. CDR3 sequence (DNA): TGCAGTGCTAGACCCATGTTAGAATACGAGCAGTACTTC.